This T cell receptor beta chain was documented in a study of cytotoxic CD8 clonotypes in ibrutinib-treated CLL. Study as a whole: The patient breakdown showed 10 to 12 relapsed/refractory and roughly 14 treatment-naive cases, with about 18 IGHV unmutated. Patients attained some 25 partial and 2 complete responses; at median around 63 months, about 15 remained remitted while some 12 progressed. Broader study findings: Treatment saw public clonotypes, which were uncommon, either contract or stay stable. Baseline clonality exceeded age-matched healthy donors and tracked circulating CD8+ T-cell counts.

This clone is medium-sized (0.01 to 0.1%) within its sample. Antigen specificity is unknown. Measured with immunoSEQ multiplex PCR; TCRdb has only the in-frame clones, and not every one. The repertoire holds tens of thousands of clones, with 45% to 60% as singletons. Trimming shortened V by 4 bases and J by 13 bases, and 14 bases separated the two germline ends. Germline CDR1 and CDR2: SGHTA and FQGNSA. CDR3 length equals 12 residues. Source: PBMCs, taken after 12 months of ibrutinib treatment. V gene TRBV7-2 combines with J gene TRBJ2-1; perhaps TRBD1 as D (5 bases). The sequence was collected from a human donor with chronic lymphocytic leukemia. CDR3 coding DNA: TGTGCCAGCAGCTCGCGACAGTCCGATCAGTTCTTC. This codes for CASSSRQSDQFF. Variable domain in full (rest from reference TRBV7-2 and TRBJ2-1): GAGVSQSPSNKVTEKGKDVELRCDPISGHTALYWYRQSLGQGLEFLIYFQGNSAPDKSGLPSDRFSAERTGGSVSTLTIQRTQQEDSAVYLCASSSRQSDQFFGPGTRLTVL.